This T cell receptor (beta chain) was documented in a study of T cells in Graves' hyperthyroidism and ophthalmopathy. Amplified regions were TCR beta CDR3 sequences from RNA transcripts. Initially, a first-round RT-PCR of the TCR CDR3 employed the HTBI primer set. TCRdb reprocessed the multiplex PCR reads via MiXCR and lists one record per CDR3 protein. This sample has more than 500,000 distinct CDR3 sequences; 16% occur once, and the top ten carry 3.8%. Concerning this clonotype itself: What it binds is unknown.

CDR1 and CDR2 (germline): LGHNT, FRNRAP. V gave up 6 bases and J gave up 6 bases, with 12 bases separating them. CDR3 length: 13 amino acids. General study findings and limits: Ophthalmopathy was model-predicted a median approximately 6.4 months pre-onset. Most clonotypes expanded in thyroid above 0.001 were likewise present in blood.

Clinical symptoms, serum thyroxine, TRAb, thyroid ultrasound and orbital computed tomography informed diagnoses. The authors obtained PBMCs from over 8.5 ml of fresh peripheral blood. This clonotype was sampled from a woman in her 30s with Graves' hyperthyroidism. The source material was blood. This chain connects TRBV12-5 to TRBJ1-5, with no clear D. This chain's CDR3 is CASGMTHSQPQHF. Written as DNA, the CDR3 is TGTGCTAGTGGGATGACTCATAGTCAGCCCCAGCATTTT.